These 23 T cell receptor beta chains came from one sample sequenced in a study of blood T cell repertoires in COVID-19. The data were produced by immunoSEQ multiplex PCR, yet TCRdb's version contains in-frame clones alone and is incomplete. Here the sample spans roughly 32,000 clones, 90% being singletons. Sequenced: peripheral blood. These receptor sequences come from a man older than 75 with acute or convalescent COVID-19.

This chain links TRBV6-4 with TRBJ2-1; TRBD1 matches 11 bases. J was trimmed by 7 bases and V by 6 bases; bases with no gene match: 8. Germline-derived CDR1 and CDR2 are MRHNA and SNTAGT. The length of the CDR3 is 15 residues. CDR3 sequence (DNA): TGTGCCAGCAGAACGGGACAGGGGGAATTAAATGAGCAGTTCTTC. Protein sequence: CASRTGQGELNEQFF.

This sequence joins TRBV7-9 and TRBJ1-5; weak D call: TRBD1 (6 bases). Germline CDR1 and CDR2: SEHNR and FQNEAQ (reference sequence). Trimming pared 7 bases from V and 11 bases from J, leaving 18 bases between. The length of the CDR3 is 13 residues. The CDR3 here is CASTKNRAPAQHF. The CDR3 nucleotides read TGTGCCAGCACCAAAAACAGGGCCCCGGCCCAGCATTTT.

The table lists this clone with a few counts. The genes are TRBV18 and TRBJ1-4; possible D gene TRBD1, 5 bases. Germline lookup yields CDR1 KGHSH and CDR2 LQKENI. CDR3 length: 15 amino acids. V was pared by 0 bases and J by 7 bases, with 12 bases between. This CDR3 reads CASSPPGGGSEKLFF. In DNA, the CDR3 is TGTGCCAGCTCACCACCGGGGGGAGGCAGTGAAAAACTGTTTTTT. Based on the CDR3 plus reference TRBV18 and TRBJ1-4, the full variable domain is NAGVMQNPRHLVRRRGQEARLRCSPMKGHSHVYWYRQLPEEGLKFMVYLQKENIIDESGMPKERFSAEFPKEGPSILRIQQVVRGDSAAYFCASSPPGGGSEKLFFGSGTQLSVL.

This chain connects TRBV18 to TRBJ2-1; D may be TRBD2 (6 bases). Germline V gives CDR1 KGHSH, CDR2 LQKENI. The CDR3 loop spans 15 amino acids. V was pared by 6 bases and J by 7 bases, with 19 bases between. DNA for the CDR3: TGTGCCAGCTCTTTCCAGGAGGGAGGTACGAATGAGCAGTTCTTC. Its protein is CASSFQEGGTNEQFF.

The J gene is TRBJ1-2, the V gene TRBV7-9; D is undetermined. The germline V gene encodes CDR1 SEHNR and CDR2 FQNEAQ (reference sequence). Trimming left V 8 bases short and J 8 bases short, with 18 bases between. This CDR3 region has 13 residues. CDR3 nucleotide sequence: TGTGCCAGCGCGGAGAACGGGGTACGGGGCTACACCTTC. Its protein product is CASAENGVRGYTF.

A single count supports this clone. The chain carries TRBV5-5 and TRBJ2-3; TRBD2 agrees at 10 bases. Per the germline V gene, CDR1 is SGHKS and CDR2 is YYEKEE (reference sequence). There are 17 residues in the CDR3. Trimming cost V 4 bases and J 4 bases; bases outside gene matches: 12. The CDR3 loop reads CASSGGSSGGAPDTQYF. The CDR3 coding sequence is TGTGCCAGCAGCGGCGGGTCAAGCGGGGGGGCCCCAGATACGCAGTATTTT.

This chain links TRBV19 with TRBJ2-3; 7 nucleotides agree with TRBD2. Unmatched junction bases numbered 5, after V lost 3 bases and J lost 5 bases. CDR1 is LNHDA and CDR2 is SQIVND in the germline V gene (reference sequence). This CDR3 has 14 residues. CDR3 DNA: TGTGCCAGTAGTATTGCGGGGGAGGGAGATACGCAGTATTTT. As protein: CASSIAGEGDTQYF.

This chain connects TRBV4-2 to TRBJ1-1; weak D call: TRBD1 (5 bases). With 0 bases removed from V and 1 base from J, the gap between germline ends came to 12 bases. The CDR3 runs 16 residues. Germline assignment: CDR1 LGHNA and CDR2 YNFKEQ. The CDR3 protein is CASSQEEGQENTEAFF. CDR3 sequence (DNA): TGTGCCAGCAGCCAAGAGGAGGGGCAAGAGAACACTGAAGCTTTCTTT.

This chain joins TRBV6-5 and TRBJ1-5; a possible D gene is TRBD1 (6 bases). Germline V gene data show CDR1 as MNHEY and CDR2 as SVGAGI. This CDR3 has 15 residues. V shed 6 bases and J shed 0 bases, with 12 bases lying between them. The CDR3 sequence is CASRKGVNSNQPQHF. The DNA of the CDR3 is TGTGCCAGCAGGAAGGGGGTCAATAGCAATCAGCCCCAGCATTTT.

This rearrangement joins TRBV11-3 to TRBJ2-7, with TRBD2 matching over 10 bases. Germline lookup yields CDR1 SGHNT and CDR2 YENEEA. The CDR3 runs 15 residues. V lost 2 bases and J lost 3; bases outside the gene matches: 4. The CDR3 nucleotides read TGTGCCAGCAGCTTATTCGGGACTAGCGACTACGAGCAGTACTTC. Its translation: CASSLFGTSDYEQYF.

This chain uses TRBV4-1 with TRBJ1-3, with D tentatively TRBD1 (5 bases). Trimming stripped 10 bases from V and 0 bases from J, with 16 bases between. Germline loops: CDR1 MGHRA, CDR2 YSYEKL. This CDR3 is built from 15 residues. The CDR3 nucleotides read TGCGCCAACTCCTCGGACAAGCCCTCTGGAAACACCATATATTTT. Translated: CANSSDKPSGNTIYF.

This rearrangement joins TRBV30 to TRBJ2-1; 9 bases fit TRBD2. Germline loops: CDR1 GTSNPN, CDR2 SVGIG (reference sequence). The CDR3 runs to 15 residues. After removal of 0 bases from V and 6 bases from J, the junction contained 6 bases not matched to a gene. The DNA for the CDR3 is TGTGCCTGGAGTGTAATGGCTAGCGGGGTCAATGAGCAGTTCTTC. As protein: CAWSVMASGVNEQFF.

This chain joins TRBV5-1 and TRBJ2-6, with TRBD1 as a possible D gene (5 bases). There are 16 residues in the CDR3. CDR1 is SGHRS and CDR2 is YFSETQ in the germline V gene. V dropped 0 bases and J dropped 2 bases, with 9 bases sitting between them. The CDR3 loop is CASSLDEGAGANVLTF. The CDR3 bases are TGCGCCAGCAGCTTGGACGAAGGGGCTGGGGCCAACGTCCTGACTTTC.

V usage is TRBV14 and J usage is TRBJ2-2; 8 bases agree with TRBD1. The CDR3 is 16 residues long. Germline CDR1 reads SGHDN; CDR2 reads FVKESK. V gave up 4 bases and J gave up 3 bases; unmatched junction bases: 7. CDR3 DNA sequence: TGTGCCAGCAGCCTCCGGCAGGGGGCGGACACCGGGGAGCTGTTTTTT. Protein: CASSLRQGADTGELFF. Drawing the rest from reference TRBV14 and TRBJ2-2, the complete variable domain is EAGVTQFPSHSVIEKGQTVTLRCDPISGHDNLYWYRRVMGKEIKFLLHFVKESKQDESGMPNNRFLAERTGGTYSTLKVQPAELEDSGVYFCASSLRQGADTGELFFGEGSRLTVL.

This rearrangement joins TRBV28 to TRBJ1-5; TRBD1 matches 11 bases. Losses at the gene ends were 5 bases for V and 5 bases for J; bases not matched to a gene: 5. Germline V CDR1 and CDR2: MDHEN, SYDVKM. This CDR3 is built from 15 residues. The DNA of the CDR3 is TGTGCCAGCAGTGCGCCGGGACAGGGGGATCAGCCCCAGCATTTT. As protein: CASSAPGQGDQPQHF.

The genes are TRBV5-1 and TRBJ2-7, with 12 bases identical to TRBD2. Germline values: CDR1 SGHRS, CDR2 YFSETQ. The ends lost 2 bases at V and 4 bases at J; junction bases unmatched: 1. The length of the CDR3 is 14 residues. The CDR3 DNA reads as TGCGCCAGCAGCTTTACTAGCGGGGGGTACGAGCAGTACTTC. It codes for CASSFTSGGYEQYF.

The chain combines TRBV19 with TRBJ2-7; 10 nucleotides agree with TRBD1. The germline V gene has CDR1 LNHDA and CDR2 SQIVND (reference sequence). The CDR3 totals 14 residues. V lost 6 bases, J lost 4 bases, and 6 bases stayed unmatched. CDR3 nucleotides: TGTGCCAGTAGATGGGGACAGGGGCCTTACGAGCAGTACTTC. This gives the protein CASRWGQGPYEQYF.

The rearrangement links TRBV5-1 to TRBJ1-2; D might be TRBD1 (6 bases). There are 16 residues in the CDR3. The germline V gene has CDR1 SGHRS and CDR2 YFSETQ. The V end lost 0 bases, the J end lost 0 bases, and 12 bases lay between the germline ends. The CDR3 DNA reads TGCGCCAGCAGCTTGGTTGGGGGACAACCTAACTATGGCTACACCTTC. It yields the protein CASSLVGGQPNYGYTF.

The chain joins TRBV7-2 to TRBJ1-2; the match to TRBD1 covers 9 bases. CDR3 length: 14 amino acids. CDR1 and CDR2 from the germline V gene are SGHTA and FQGNSA. J was trimmed by 9 bases and V by 5 bases; bases with no gene match: 10. This chain's CDR3 is CASSKGDREERYTF. The CDR3 nucleotides are TGTGCCAGCAGCAAGGGGGACAGGGAGGAACGCTACACCTTC. The full variable domain, in which reference TRBV7-2 and TRBJ1-2 provide the parts outside the CDR3, is GAGVSQSPSNKVTEKGKDVELRCDPISGHTALYWYRQSLGQGLEFLIYFQGNSAPDKSGLPSDRFSAERTGGSVSTLTIQRTQQEDSAVYLCASSKGDREERYTFGSGTRLTVV.

In this sample, this clone turned up a few times. This chain connects TRBV3-1 (or the pseudogene TRBV3-2) to TRBJ1-3, with TRBD1 as a possible D gene (5 bases). Per the germline V gene, CDR1 is LGHDT and CDR2 is YNNKEL (reference sequence). This CDR3 has 15 residues. V dropped 4 bases and J dropped 6 bases, with 16 bases sitting between them. The CDR3 reads CASSPDILFVNTIYF. The CDR3 nucleotides are TGTGCCAGCAGCCCGGACATACTTTTTGTAAACACCATATATTTT.

The J gene is TRBJ1-5, the V gene TRBV30; D is undetermined. CDR1 and CDR2 from the germline V gene are GTSNPN and SVGIG (reference sequence). V was clipped by 0 bases and J by 0 bases, with 6 bases between them. The CDR3 contains 14 residues. The chain's CDR3 is CAWSVLNSNQPQHF. CDR3 DNA: TGTGCCTGGAGTGTACTGAATAGCAATCAGCCCCAGCATTTT.

This clone was found once. The chain joins TRBV7-9 to TRBJ1-1; TRBD1 is a possible D gene (6 bases). Germline V CDR1 and CDR2: SEHNR, FQNEAQ (reference sequence). This CDR3 comprises 11 residues. Written as DNA, the CDR3 is TGTGCTATAGGGGGGGATCCTGAAGCTTTCTTT. Translating gives CAIGGDPEAFF.

The chain combines TRBV19 with TRBJ2-2; 10 positions match TRBD2. This CDR3 has 15 amino acids. In germline, CDR1 is LNHDA, CDR2 SQIVND (reference sequence). Trimming cost V 6 bases and J 6 bases; bases outside gene matches: 7. The CDR3 loop reads CASRKKRGGAGELFF. CDR3 in DNA: TGTGCCAGTAGAAAAAAGCGGGGGGGCGCCGGGGAGCTGTTTTTT.